This T cell receptor beta chain is drawn from a study of blood T cell repertoires in COVID-19. Only in-frame clones appear in the TCRdb table, and some are missing; sequencing was by immunoSEQ multiplex PCR. Among hundreds of thousands of clones listed, around 90% were seen once. Researchers sorted participants into cohorts using their self-reported clinical history. Donors of Cohort 3 who recovered were those that had two negative PCRs, clearance, or symptom resolution. The specimen was PBMCs or T cells enriched from blood (not recorded which). This clonotype was obtained from a man between 60 and 75 years old who had recovered from COVID-19.

CDR3 bases: TGTGCCAGCAGCCGTACGACAGGGGGGAAGGAAAAACTGTTTTTT. Protein: CASSRTTGGKEKLFF. This chain links TRBV7-9 with TRBJ1-4, with 9 bases that match TRBD1. The length of the CDR3 is 15 residues. With 5 bases clipped from V and 8 bases from J, the junction kept 9 bases outside the gene matches. From germline, CDR1 is SEHNR and CDR2 FQNEAQ (reference sequence).